This is a list of T cell receptor beta chains from one sample in a study of shared T cell receptors in the human thymus. Clones were read by immunoSEQ multiplex PCR, and TCRdb kept only the in-frame ones, dropping some. This sample has almost 550,000 clones, with about 84% found just once. The same specimen was also included in a second study, on human thymus T cells.

Material: thymocytes. These TCRs come from a boy in the first two years of life with a congenital heart defect. CDR3s include the opening cysteine and the closing phenylalanine or tryptophan. Each record gives: V gene, D gene, clone size, J gene, CDR3 protein, CDR3 DNA. A D gene is named only where the DNA matches it firmly. The size entry is marked missing in some rows and otherwise reads once, few, many or a size class.

TRBV30	NA	few	TRBJ2-1	CAWSPPAEKDEQFF	TGTGCCTGGAGTCCCCCAGCGGAGAAGGATGAGCAGTTCTTC
TRBV29-1	TRBD2	few	TRBJ2-1	CSVPAGGYNEQFF	TGCAGCGTTCCAGCGGGAGGCTACAATGAGCAGTTCTTC
TRBV5-1	NA	NA	TRBJ2-5	CASTTSRQGTQYF	TGCGCCAGCACCACTAGCAGGCAAGGGACCCAGTACTTC
TRBV11-3	TRBD2	NA	TRBJ2-3	CASSLDPLAVPSTDTQYF	TGTGCCAGCAGCTTAGACCCTCTAGCGGTCCCTAGCACAGATACGCAGTATTTT
TRBV28	NA	NA	TRBJ2-1	CASRYGSSYNEQFF	TGTGCCAGCCGATACGGGAGCTCCTACAATGAGCAGTTCTTC
TRBV4-2	TRBD1	NA	TRBJ1-6	CASSPGQGNDNSPLHF	TGTGCCAGCAGCCCGGGACAGGGGAACGATAATTCACCCCTCCACTTT
TRBV5-8	TRBD2	NA	TRBJ2-1	CASSPRLANEQFF	TGTGCCAGCAGCCCCCGACTAGCAAATGAGCAGTTCTTC
TRBV28	NA	few	TRBJ2-1	CASSLIYDGGPPYNEQFF	TGTGCCAGCAGTTTAATCTATGACGGCGGGCCCCCCTACAATGAGCAGTTCTTC
TRBV29-1	NA	NA	TRBJ2-5	CSVETSSYRRGETQYF	TGCAGCGTTGAAACGTCTTCGTATCGGAGAGGAGAGACCCAGTACTTC
TRBV5-6	TRBD1	NA	TRBJ1-5	CASSLGTGGQPQHF	TGTGCCAGCAGCCTAGGGACAGGGGGTCAGCCCCAGCATTTT
TRBV19	TRBD1	NA	TRBJ1-2	CASSIDETGRSFGYTF	TGTGCCAGTAGTATAGACGAGACAGGGCGGAGTTTTGGCTACACCTTC
TRBV9	TRBD2	once	TRBJ2-5	CASSVTSGAETQYF	TGTGCCAGCAGCGTGACTAGCGGGGCAGAGACCCAGTACTTC
TRBV21-1	NA	NA	TRBJ1-2	CASSKDRVGYGYTF	TGTGCCAGCAGCAAGGACAGGGTCGGCTATGGCTACACCTTC
TRBV25-1	NA	NA	TRBJ2-7	CASGGILYEQYF	TGTGCCAGCGGGGGGATCCTATACGAGCAGTACTTC
TRBV6-5	TRBD2	NA	TRBJ2-4	CASSYGRGGGGLEWYF	TGTGCCAGCAGTTACGGGAGAGGCGGGGGGGGGTTAGAGTGGTACTTC
TRBV28	TRBD2	once	TRBJ2-3	CASSLELAGVSDTQYF	TGTGCCAGCAGTTTGGAACTAGCGGGAGTGTCTGATACGCAGTATTTT
TRBV5-1	TRBD2	NA	TRBJ2-7	CASTEGGPSEQYF	TGCGCCAGCACGGAGGGAGGGCCGTCCGAGCAGTACTTC
TRBV14	NA	NA	TRBJ1-5	CASSQVYGNQPQHF	TGTGCCAGCAGCCAAGTGTATGGCAATCAGCCCCAGCATTTT
TRBV4-1	TRBD1	NA	TRBJ1-1	CASSQAPPSRQGMNTEAFF	TGCGCCAGCAGCCAAGCACCTCCTAGCCGACAGGGTATGAACACTGAAGCTTTCTTT
TRBV4-3	TRBD2	NA	TRBJ2-1	CASSQKSGDNEQFF	TGCGCCAGCAGCCAGAAGAGCGGGGACAATGAGCAGTTCTTC
TRBV5-1	TRBD2	NA	TRBJ2-1	CASSLAPASGTQEDEQFF	TGCGCCAGCAGCTTGGCGCCGGCTAGCGGGACCCAGGAGGATGAGCAGTTCTTC
TRBV10-3	NA	NA	TRBJ2-7	CAISQGPTSYEQYF	TGTGCCATCAGTCAGGGGCCGACATCCTACGAGCAGTACTTC
TRBV6-4	TRBD1	NA	TRBJ1-2	CASTGQGRRSGGYTF	TGTGCCAGCACCGGACAGGGGCGTCGCTCCGGGGGCTACACCTTC
TRBV6-1	NA	NA	TRBJ1-1	CASSERQLPRNTEAFF	TGTGCCAGCAGTGAGAGGCAACTCCCTCGCAACACTGAAGCTTTCTTT
TRBV10-2	NA	once	TRBJ2-4	CASSDTGTLAKNIQYF	TGCGCCAGCAGTGATACCGGGACTTTAGCCAAAAACATTCAGTACTTC
TRBV7-9	TRBD2	NA	TRBJ2-4	CASARDVGRLAKNIQYF	TGTGCCAGCGCTCGGGATGTCGGGAGGCTAGCCAAAAACATTCAGTACTTC
TRBV6-4	TRBD2	once	TRBJ2-1	CASSGSAGENYNEQFF	TGTGCCAGCAGTGGGTCAGCGGGAGAAAACTACAATGAGCAGTTCTTC
TRBV20-1	NA	NA	TRBJ2-1	CSAEEINEQFF	TGCAGTGCGGAGGAGATCAATGAGCAGTTCTTC
TRBV12-5	NA	NA	TRBJ1-5	CASGFLDTTGFNQPQHF	TGTGCTAGTGGTTTCCTAGACACGACAGGCTTCAATCAGCCCCAGCATTTT
TRBV5-6	NA	NA	TRBJ1-1	CASTSGGNTEAFF	TGTGCCAGCACCTCGGGTGGGAACACTGAAGCTTTCTTT
TRBV19	TRBD1	NA	TRBJ1-1	CASSLPPGTGPRSFF	TGTGCCAGTAGCCTTCCCCCCGGGACAGGGCCTAGATCTTTCTTT
TRBV14	TRBD1	NA	TRBJ2-7	CASSRGDRGPPYEQYF	TGTGCCAGCAGCCGAGGTGACAGGGGGCCCCCCTACGAGCAGTACTTC
TRBV5-1	TRBD1	NA	TRBJ1-2	CASSGMDRGDNYGYTF	TGCGCCAGCAGCGGGATGGACAGGGGGGATAACTATGGCTACACCTTC
TRBV19	TRBD2	NA	TRBJ2-2	CASSERERGTGELFF	TGTGCCAGTAGCGAGCGGGAGAGGGGGACCGGGGAGCTGTTTTTT
TRBV27	TRBD2	once	TRBJ2-7	CASSLPFREGSIYEQYF	TGTGCCAGCAGTCTACCATTTCGGGAGGGGTCGATCTACGAGCAGTACTTC
TRBV10-3	NA	few	TRBJ1-1	CAISESKEALAEAFF	TGTGCCATCAGTGAGTCGAAGGAAGCGCTCGCTGAAGCTTTCTTT
TRBV6-5	NA	NA	TRBJ2-7	CASRPPDGVLEQYF	TGTGCCAGCAGACCGCCGGACGGGGTACTCGAGCAGTACTTC
TRBV9	TRBD1	NA	TRBJ1-2	CASSAAGGAGNGYPF	TGTGCCAGCAGCGCCGCAGGGGGCGCGGGAAATGGCTACCCCTTC
TRBV6-1	TRBD2	few	TRBJ2-1	CASRPGTSGHNEQFF	TGTGCCAGCAGGCCCGGGACTAGCGGACACAATGAGCAGTTCTTC
TRBV25-1	NA	NA	TRBJ2-4	CASSEGDKTKNIQYF	TGTGCCAGCAGTGAGGGGGACAAAACCAAAAACATTCAGTACTTC
TRBV29-1	TRBD2	NA	TRBJ2-2	CSVEDGTGGRAGELFF	TGCAGCGTTGAAGATGGAACGGGAGGCCGGGCCGGGGAGCTGTTTTTT
TRBV6-6	NA	NA	TRBJ2-7	CASSYSGTGNGEQYF	TGTGCCAGCAGTTACTCAGGGACTGGAAATGGGGAGCAGTACTTC
TRBV9	TRBD2	few	TRBJ2-2	CASSPWWAGEFYDTGELFF	TGTGCCAGCAGCCCCTGGTGGGCGGGAGAATTTTATGACACCGGGGAGCTGTTTTTT
TRBV27	NA	NA	TRBJ2-2	CASSLRTFSNTGELFF	TGTGCCAGCAGTCTCCGGACTTTCTCGAACACCGGGGAGCTGTTTTTT
TRBV11-2	NA	NA	TRBJ1-5	CASSLDRRRGHQPQHF	TGTGCCAGCAGCTTAGATCGTCGCAGGGGTCATCAGCCCCAGCATTTT
TRBV7-2	NA	NA	TRBJ1-5	CASSLGGGNQPQHF	TGTGCCAGCAGCTTAGGGGGAGGGAATCAGCCCCAGCATTTT
TRBV6-6	NA	NA	TRBJ2-7	CASSSALRSHYEQYF	TGTGCCAGCAGTTCCGCCCTCAGGTCTCATTACGAGCAGTACTTC
TRBV27	NA	NA	TRBJ2-7	CASSGLRGGNYEQYF	TGTGCCAGCAGTGGCCTACGGGGCGGGAACTACGAGCAGTACTTC
TRBV15	NA	NA	TRBJ2-7	CATSRDSSYEQYF	TGTGCCACCAGCAGAGATTCCAGCTACGAGCAGTACTTC